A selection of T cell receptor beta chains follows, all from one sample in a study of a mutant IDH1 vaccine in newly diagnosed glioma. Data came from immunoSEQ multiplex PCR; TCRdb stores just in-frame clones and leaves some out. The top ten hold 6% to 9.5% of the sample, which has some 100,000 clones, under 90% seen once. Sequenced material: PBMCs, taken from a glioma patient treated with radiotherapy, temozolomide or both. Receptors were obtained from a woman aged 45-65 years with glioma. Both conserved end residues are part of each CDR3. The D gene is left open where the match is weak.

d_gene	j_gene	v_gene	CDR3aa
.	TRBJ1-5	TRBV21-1	CASSARDKTNQPQHF
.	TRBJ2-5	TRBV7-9	CASRLVGGPQETQYF
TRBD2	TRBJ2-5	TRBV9	CASSGGRKTQYF
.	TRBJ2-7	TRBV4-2	CASSQGIGDYEQYF
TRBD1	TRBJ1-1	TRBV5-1	CASSHPTGTTEAFF
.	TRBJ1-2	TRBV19	CASGGLYGYTF
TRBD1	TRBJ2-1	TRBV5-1	CASSTGQGRYNEQFF
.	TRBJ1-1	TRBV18	CASSPTRGRDTEAFF
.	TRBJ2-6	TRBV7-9	CASSLALAGWGANVLTF
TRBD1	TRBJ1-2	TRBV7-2	CASSLPRGQGIDYGYTF
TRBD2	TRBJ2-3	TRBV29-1	CSVDRGVSTDTQYF
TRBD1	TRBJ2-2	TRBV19	CASAGQGVNTGELFF
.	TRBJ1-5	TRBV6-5	CASSYSYRVRQPQHF
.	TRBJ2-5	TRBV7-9	CASSMRDRPTQYF
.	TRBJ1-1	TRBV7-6	CASSPWTVDGGAEAFF
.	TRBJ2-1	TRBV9	CASSAPSGYSYNEQFF
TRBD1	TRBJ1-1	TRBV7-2	CASSPILTGYMNTEAFF
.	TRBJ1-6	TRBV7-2	CASSSQVYNSPLHF
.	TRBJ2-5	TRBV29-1	CSVDVGAVETQYF
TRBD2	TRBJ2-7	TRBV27	CASSPRTSGGYEQYF
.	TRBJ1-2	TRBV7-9	CASSVQSRGSNYGYTF
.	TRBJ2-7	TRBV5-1	CASGRQTTYYEQYF
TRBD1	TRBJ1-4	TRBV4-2	CASSHIQGQRDEKLFF
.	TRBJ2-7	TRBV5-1	CASSRGGQTYEQYF
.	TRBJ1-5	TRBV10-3	CAISLQGNQPQHF
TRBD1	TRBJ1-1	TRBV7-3	CASSSDRGSEAFF
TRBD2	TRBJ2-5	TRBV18	CASSPGLAGGQETQYF